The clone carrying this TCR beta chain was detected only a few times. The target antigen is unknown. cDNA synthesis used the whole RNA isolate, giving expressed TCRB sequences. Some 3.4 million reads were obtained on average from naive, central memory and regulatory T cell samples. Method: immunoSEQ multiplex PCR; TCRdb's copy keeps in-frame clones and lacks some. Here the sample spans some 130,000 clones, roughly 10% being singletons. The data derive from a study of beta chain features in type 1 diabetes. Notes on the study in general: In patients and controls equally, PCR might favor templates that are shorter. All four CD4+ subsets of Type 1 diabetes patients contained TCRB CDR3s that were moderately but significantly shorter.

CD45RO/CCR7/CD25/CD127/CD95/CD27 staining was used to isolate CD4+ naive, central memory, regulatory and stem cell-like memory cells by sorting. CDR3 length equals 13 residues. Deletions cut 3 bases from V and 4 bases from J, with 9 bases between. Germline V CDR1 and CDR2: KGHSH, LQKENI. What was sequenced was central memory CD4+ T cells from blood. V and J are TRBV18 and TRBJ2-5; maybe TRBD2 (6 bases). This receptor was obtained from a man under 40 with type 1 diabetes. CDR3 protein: CASSPQGGETQYF. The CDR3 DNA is TGTGCCAGCTCACCGCAGGGAGGAGAGACCCAGTACTTC.